The present T cell receptor (beta chain) was sequenced within a study of blood T cell repertoires in COVID-19. Study information: The United States, Italy and Spain provided the acute and convalescent COVID-19 samples. PBMCs, B-cell-depleted T cells, or T cells provided the cDNA or gDNA that made up the material.

As handled by the study authors: Amplification of reference gene primers provided the estimated nucleated cell counts. Profiling relied on immunoSEQ multiplex PCR, and the TCRdb table lists in-frame clones only, not all of them. Clone size and V and J calls were adopted from that table, with D and trimming inferred from the DNA. There are some 100,000 clones in the sample; roughly 80% occur only once, and roughly 12% lies in the top ten. Germline V gene data show CDR1 as LGHDT and CDR2 as YNNKEL (reference sequence). V gave up 2 bases and J gave up 5 bases; unmatched junction bases: 6. The CDR3 loop spans 14 amino acids.

Material for sequencing was peripheral blood. The clonotype originates from a woman aged 70-85 years with active or convalescent COVID-19. V usage is TRBV3-1 (or the pseudogene TRBV3-2) and J usage is TRBJ2-7, with 7 positions matching TRBD2. DNA of the CDR3: TGTGCCAGCAGCCAACGGGGGGTGAAGGACGAGCAGTACTTC. It encodes CASSQRGVKDEQYF.